Below are 30 T cell receptor beta chains sequenced from a single sample in a study of metastatic and nonmetastatic thyroid tumors. Not a single patient had been given any form of treatment at any point before undergoing thyroid surgery. TCRdb reprocessed the PCR reads via MiXCR. The repertoire holds roughly 20,000 clones, with more than 30% as singletons. Material for sequencing was tumor tissue. The receptor set was obtained from a female donor with papillary thyroid cancer or a benign thyroid nodule (not recorded which). Some clones in this sample may be carry-over from other donors' samples.

In this sample, this clone turned up a few times. V is TRBV6-5 and J is TRBJ1-2; D might be TRBD1 (5 bases). This CDR3 is 14 amino acids long. With 2 bases removed from V and 2 bases from J, the gap between germline ends came to 9 bases. Looked up from germline, CDR1 is MNHEY and CDR2 is SVGAGI. Here the CDR3 reads CASSYGQGNYGYTF. In nucleotides, the CDR3 is TGTGCCAGCAGTTACGGGCAGGGCAACTATGGCTACACCTTC.

This clone showed up just once. V and J are TRBV7-2 and TRBJ2-3, with no clear D. In germline, CDR1 is SGHTA, CDR2 FQGNSA. Trimming removed 5 bases at V and 5 bases at J, with 11 bases between. CDR3 size: 13 residues. CDR3: CASSPLGVDTQYF. CDR3 nucleotide sequence: TGTGCCAGCAGCCCACTCGGTGTAGATACGCAGTATTTT.

The gene calls are TRBV30 and TRBJ1-2; D remains unclear. V gave up 0 bases and J gave up 5 bases, with 10 bases separating them. CDR1 is GTSNPN and CDR2 is SVGIG in the germline V gene (reference sequence). The CDR3 totals 13 residues. The CDR3 sequence is CAWSVQGRYGYTF. Written as DNA, the CDR3 is TGTGCCTGGAGTGTACAAGGGCGGTATGGCTACACCTTC.

This clone was found a few times. The rearrangement uses TRBV11-1 and TRBJ1-1; weak D call: TRBD1 (6 bases). Trimming stripped 1 base from V and 10 bases from J, with 16 bases between. Germline-derived CDR1 and CDR2 are SGHAT and FQDESV (reference sequence). The CDR3 length is 14 residues. The CDR3 nucleotides read TGTGCCAGCAGCTTAGGGCTGCAGGGGTTATCAGCTTTCTTT. Protein: CASSLGLQGLSAFF.

The gene calls are TRBV5-1 and TRBJ2-7; 7 nucleotides line up with TRBD2. The germline CDR1 and CDR2 sequences are SGHRS and YFSETQ. Germline trimming cut 3 bases from V and 2 bases from J; bases unmatched to any gene: 5. The CDR3 spans 14 residues. The CDR3 bases are TGCGCCAGCAGCTCGACTAGCTACCCCTACGAGCAGTACTTC. This encodes CASSSTSYPYEQYF.

This clone was picked up a small number of times. The gene calls are TRBV11-3 and TRBJ2-7, with 12 bases aligning to TRBD2. V shed 3 bases, J shed 4 bases, and the junction held 7 bases outside the gene matches. The germline gives CDR1 SGHNT, CDR2 YENEEA. The CDR3 is 16 amino acids. CDR3 amino acids: CASSFSLAGGPYEQYF. The CDR3 DNA is TGTGCCAGCAGCTTTAGTCTAGCGGGAGGGCCGTACGAGCAGTACTTC.

There are a few counts of this clone. This chain connects TRBV6-6 to TRBJ1-2; no definite D call. This CDR3 has 16 amino acids. V was cut by 2 bases and J by 3 bases, with 16 bases left in between. Germline CDR1 and CDR2: MNHNY and SVGAGI (reference sequence). CDR3 loop: CASSYRPDGTDYGYTF. Here the CDR3 DNA reads TGTGCCAGCAGTTACAGGCCGGACGGCACAGACTATGGCTACACCTTC.

This chain connects TRBV20-1 to TRBJ2-3; D is perhaps TRBD2 (6 bases). The CDR3 runs 16 residues. Germline V gene data show CDR1 as DFQATT and CDR2 as SNEGSKA (reference sequence). V lost 6 bases and J lost 5, with 24 bases in between. The CDR3 DNA follows: TGCAGTGCCTCACTTACTAGCCCGGAGAGTCAAGATACGCAGTATTTT. Translation gives CSASLTSPESQDTQYF.

This clone was observed a handful of times. The rearrangement links TRBV28 to TRBJ2-3; TRBD2 matches 7 bases. V lost 6 bases to trimming and J lost 6 bases; unmatched junction nucleotides: 6. CDR1 MDHEN and CDR2 SYDVKM come from the germline V gene. The CDR3 covers 13 residues. CDR3 in DNA: TGTGCCAGCAGCCCGGGGGGTGTGGATACGCAGTATTTT. Translated, it gives CASSPGGVDTQYF. Drawing the rest from reference TRBV28 and TRBJ2-3, the complete variable domain is DVKVTQSSRYLVKRTGEKVFLECVQDMDHENMFWYRQDPGLGLRLIYFSYDVKMKEKGDIPEGYSVSREKKERFSLILESASTNQTSMYLCASSPGGVDTQYFGPGTRLTVL.

The chain has TRBV10-3 and TRBJ2-1, with TRBD1 matching over 7 bases. The CDR3 spans 16 residues. Germline V CDR1 and CDR2: ENHRY, SYGVKD. V was pared by 0 bases and J by 8 bases, with 10 bases of the junction left unmatched. The CDR3 protein is CAISESGNRGVDEQFF. In nucleotides, the CDR3 is TGTGCCATCAGTGAGTCAGGGAACAGGGGAGTCGATGAGCAGTTCTTC.

This clone showed up just a few times. The chain uses TRBV6-2 or TRBV6-3 and TRBJ2-2, with D possibly called TRBD1 or TRBD2 (6 bases each). Germline CDR1 MNHEY, CDR2 SVGEGT. The CDR3 totals 16 residues. V lost 5 bases, J lost 3 bases, and 16 bases lay in between. The CDR3 loop reads CASSGGTSDYTGELFF. The CDR3 DNA sequence: TGTGCCAGCAGTGGGGGGACATCAGACTACACCGGGGAGCTGTTTTTT.

The chain uses TRBV7-2 and TRBJ2-7, with D tentatively TRBD2 (5 bases). This CDR3 has 17 amino acids. The germline CDR1 and CDR2 sequences are SGHTA and FQGNSA. The germline V and J ends were trimmed by 5 bases and 5 bases, with 25 bases remaining between them. The CDR3 protein is CASSTARAYPSPDEQYF. CDR3 bases: TGTGCCAGCAGCACAGCGAGGGCCTACCCCTCACCTGACGAGCAGTACTTC.

This chain links TRBV5-1 with TRBJ1-2; 9 bases map to TRBD1. The ends lost 2 bases at V and 4 bases at J; junction bases unmatched: 6. The germline CDR1 and CDR2 sequences are SGHRS and YFSETQ. This CDR3 has 15 residues. In nucleotides, the CDR3 is TGCGCCAGCAGCTTACAGGGGGCCCATGCCTATGGCTACACCTTC. It is translated as CASSLQGAHAYGYTF.

The CDR3 here is CSARDVGLAGYTGELFF. The CDR3 nucleotides read TGCAGTGCTAGAGATGTAGGGCTAGCGGGCTACACCGGGGAGCTGTTTTTT. V usage is TRBV20-1 and J usage is TRBJ2-2, with TRBD2 identical over 8 bases. CDR1 DFQATT and CDR2 SNEGSKA come from the germline V gene (reference sequence). J lost 3 bases, V lost 0 bases, and 9 bases had no gene match. The CDR3 loop spans 17 amino acids.

J is TRBJ1-1 and V is TRBV7-6; D might be TRBD1 (6 bases). Germline lookup yields CDR1 SGHVS and CDR2 FNYEAQ. V was shortened by 1 base and J by 1 base, with 16 bases between the two germline ends. The CDR3 spans 17 residues. The CDR3 here is CASSLVQAWGANTEAFF. The CDR3 DNA reads as TGTGCCAGCAGCTTAGTTCAAGCATGGGGGGCGAACACTGAAGCTTTCTTT. Complete variable domain (other parts from reference TRBV7-6 and TRBJ1-1): GAGVSQSPRYKVTKRGQDVALRCDPISGHVSLYWYRQALGQGPEFLTYFNYEAQQDKSGLPNDRFSAERPEGSISTLTIQRTEQRDSAMYRCASSLVQAWGANTEAFFGQGTRLTVV.

V and J are TRBV5-1 and TRBJ1-6, with D possibly being TRBD1 (6 bases). Germline CDR1 SGHRS, CDR2 YFSETQ. The CDR3 is 16 amino acids. Between the trimmed V and J ends, which lost 2 bases and 10 bases, there was a span of 19 bases. The CDR3 is CASSLQGVAAQSPLHF. The CDR3, as DNA: TGCGCCAGCAGCTTACAGGGAGTGGCGGCTCAATCACCCCTCCACTTT.

The CDR3 spells CASSAGTVNTAGELFF. CDR3 coding DNA: TGTGCCAGCAGCGCCGGGACAGTGAATACTGCCGGGGAGCTGTTTTTT. V and J are TRBV6-1 and TRBJ2-2, with 7 positions matching TRBD1. The trim removed 6 bases at V and 6 bases at J, leaving 13 bases unmatched. This CDR3 has 16 amino acids. Per the germline V gene, CDR1 is MNHNS and CDR2 is SASEGT.

The rearrangement uses TRBV27 and TRBJ1-1; 11 bases line up with TRBD1. Unmatched junction bases numbered 0, after V lost 2 bases and J lost 4 bases. The CDR3 is 14 amino acids. Per germline, CDR1 MNHEY and CDR2 SMNVEV (reference sequence). The CDR3 region has the DNA TGTGCCAGCAGTTTAGGGACAGGGGGCACTGAAGCTTTCTTT. Protein: CASSLGTGGTEAFF.

V usage is TRBV11-1 and J usage is TRBJ2-2; 8 nucleotides agree with TRBD2. Unmatched junction bases numbered 5, after V lost 5 bases and J lost 0 bases. This CDR3 contains 16 residues. Germline lookup yields CDR1 SGHAT and CDR2 FQDESV (reference sequence). This CDR3 reads CASSDSGLANTGELFF. DNA of the CDR3: TGTGCCAGCAGCGACTCGGGACTAGCGAACACCGGGGAGCTGTTTTTT.

The CDR3 loop reads CASSLAGLTSGNTIYF. In DNA form, the CDR3 reads TGTGCCAGCAGCTTAGCCGGACTCACCTCTGGAAACACCATATATTTT. The rearrangement joins TRBV11-1 to TRBJ1-3, with D uncertain. V was trimmed by 0 bases and J by 0 bases, leaving 9 bases between them. The CDR3 length is 16 residues. From germline, CDR1 is SGHAT and CDR2 FQDESV (reference sequence).

This clone was detected only a few times. V gene TRBV19 combines with J gene TRBJ2-2; D unclear. CDR1 and CDR2 (germline): LNHDA, SQIVND (reference sequence). V shed 4 bases and J shed 3 bases, with 6 bases lying between them. The CDR3 is 13 amino acids. The CDR3: CASSRTDTGELFF. Written as DNA, the CDR3 is TGTGCCAGTAGTAGGACCGACACCGGGGAGCTGTTTTTT. The entire variable domain, with the rest obtained from reference TRBV19 and TRBJ2-2, is as follows: DGGITQSPKYLFRKEGQNVTLSCEQNLNHDAMYWYRQDPGQGLRLIYYSQIVNDFQKGDIAEGYSVSREKKESFPLTVTSAQKNPTAFYLCASSRTDTGELFFGEGSRLTVL.

The chain recombines TRBV20-1 with TRBJ2-3; no clear D gene. Trimming cost V 5 bases and J 2 bases, with 8 bases left between them. CDR3 length: 12 residues. Germline-derived CDR1 and CDR2 are DFQATT and SNEGSKA (reference sequence). The DNA of the CDR3 is TGCAGTGCTCCTCAGTCCACAGATACGCAGTATTTT. It specifies CSAPQSTDTQYF.

The chain carries TRBV10-3 and TRBJ2-7, with TRBD1 identical over 7 bases. CDR1 and CDR2 (germline): ENHRY, SYGVKD. There are 14 residues in the CDR3. V was clipped by 5 bases and J by 3 bases; unmatched bases: 7. The CDR3 sequence: CAISKGQESYEQYF. In DNA form, the CDR3 reads TGTGCCATCAGTAAAGGACAGGAGAGCTACGAGCAGTACTTC.

The CDR3 sequence is CASSIRSSTDTQYF. In DNA form, the CDR3 reads TGTGCCAGCAGTATACGGTCAAGTACAGATACGCAGTATTTT. This chain links TRBV6-5 with TRBJ2-3; D remains ambiguous. The CDR3 consists of 14 residues. The germline V gene has CDR1 MNHEY and CDR2 SVGAGI. V was shortened by 5 bases and J by 3 bases, with 12 bases between the two germline ends.

The V and J genes are TRBV4-1 and TRBJ2-6, with a tentative D call TRBD1 (5 bases). The V and J ends lost 4 bases and 4 bases respectively, with 11 bases between them. Germline V gives CDR1 MGHRA, CDR2 YSYEKL. This CDR3 spans 15 amino acids. In nucleotides, the CDR3 is TGCGCCAGCAGCCGAGGACAAGCAGGGGCCAACGTCCTGACTTTC. This encodes CASSRGQAGANVLTF.

The gene calls are TRBV11-2 and TRBJ1-1; D not certain. With 3 bases removed from V and 1 base from J, the gap between germline ends came to 6 bases. From germline, CDR1 is SGHAT and CDR2 FQNNGV. The CDR3 spans 13 residues. CDR3 in DNA: TGTGCCAGCAGCTTGAAGAGGAACACTGAAGCTTTCTTT. This translates into CASSLKRNTEAFF.

This clone was found a few times. The chain recombines TRBV24-1 with TRBJ2-1; a possible D gene is TRBD2 (5 bases). V dropped 2 bases and J dropped 9 bases, with 10 bases sitting between them. The CDR3 consists of 13 residues. Germline CDR1 reads KGHDR; CDR2 reads SFDVKD. The CDR3 DNA follows: TGTGCCACCAGTGATTCACGAGGAGGTGAGCAGTTCTTC. Residues: CATSDSRGGEQFF.

This clone was counted a few times. J is TRBJ2-5 and V is TRBV27, with 12 bases identical to TRBD1. CDR3 length equals 16 residues. V was pared by 4 bases and J by 5 bases, with 8 bases of the junction left unmatched. From germline, CDR1 is MNHEY and CDR2 SMNVEV (reference sequence). The CDR3 reads CASSSSGTGGGETQYF. CDR3 sequence (DNA): TGTGCCAGCAGTTCCTCGGGGACAGGGGGCGGGGAGACCCAGTACTTC.

The sample holds a few counts of this clone. CDR3 coding DNA: TGTGCCAGTCGCTCACAGGACAGCTCCTACGAGCAGTACTTC. Translated: CASRSQDSSYEQYF. This chain links TRBV19 with TRBJ2-7; weak D call: TRBD1 (6 bases). The CDR3 runs 14 residues. The V and J ends lost 8 bases and 0 bases respectively, with 14 bases between them. Germline CDR1 LNHDA, CDR2 SQIVND (reference sequence).

V usage is TRBV30 and J usage is TRBJ1-6; 8 positions match TRBD1. This CDR3 comprises 14 residues. Germline CDR1 is GTSNPN and CDR2 is SVGIG (reference sequence). The V gene end was trimmed by 5 bases and the J gene end by 6 bases; junction bases not matched to a gene: 6. The CDR3 spells CAWDRTGSNSPLHF. CDR3 coding DNA: TGTGCCTGGGATAGGACAGGGAGTAATTCACCCCTCCACTTT.